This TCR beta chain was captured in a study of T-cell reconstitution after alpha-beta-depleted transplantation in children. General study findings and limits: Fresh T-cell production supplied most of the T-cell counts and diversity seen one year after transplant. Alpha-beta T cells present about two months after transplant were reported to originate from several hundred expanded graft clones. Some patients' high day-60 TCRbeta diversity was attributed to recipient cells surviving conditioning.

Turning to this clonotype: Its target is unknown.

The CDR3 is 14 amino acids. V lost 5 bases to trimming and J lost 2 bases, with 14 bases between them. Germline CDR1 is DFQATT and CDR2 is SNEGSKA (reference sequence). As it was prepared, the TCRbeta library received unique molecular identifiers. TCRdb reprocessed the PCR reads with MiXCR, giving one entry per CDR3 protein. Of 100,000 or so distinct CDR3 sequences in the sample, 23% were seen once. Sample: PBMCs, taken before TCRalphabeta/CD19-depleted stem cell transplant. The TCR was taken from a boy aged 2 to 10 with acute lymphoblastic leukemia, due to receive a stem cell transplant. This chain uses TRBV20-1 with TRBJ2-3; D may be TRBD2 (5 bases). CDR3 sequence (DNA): TGCAGTGCTCCCAGCGGAACGAACACAGATACGCAGTATTTT. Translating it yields CSAPSGTNTDTQYF.